This section outlines one T cell receptor beta chain sequence together with its context. Trimming pared 10 bases from V and 10 bases from J, leaving 22 bases between. Germline V CDR1 and CDR2: LNHDA, SQIVND (reference sequence). CDR3 length: 14 residues. The data derive from a study of blood T cell repertoires in COVID-19. Across the study: Some COVID-19 samples were acute and others convalescent; all came from the United States, Italy and Spain. T cells, B-cell-depleted T cells, or PBMCs supplied cDNA or gDNA.

In the original analysis: Counts of nucleated cells, estimated from reference gene primer amplification, were obtained. Assay: immunoSEQ multiplex PCR; the TCRdb copy retains only in-frame clones and omits some. That table gives V, J and clone size, and the DNA gave D and trimming. The repertoire holds tens of thousands of clones, with 70% to 80% as singletons. The origin of this receptor is a man in his fifties or sixties with active or convalescent COVID-19. Sequencing was done on a sample of peripheral blood. The J gene is TRBJ1-4, the V gene TRBV19; possible D gene TRBD1, 5 bases. The CDR3, as DNA: TGTGCCACCCCGGGTCGGGGGGTGGATGGAAAACTGTTTTTT. Its translation: CATPGRGVDGKLFF.